These 26 T cell receptor beta chains originate from one sample sequenced in a study of Graves' ophthalmopathy and Graves' hyperthyroidism. Amplification targeted the TCR beta CDR3 regions, with RNA transcripts as the source material. HTBI primers served in a first-round RT-PCR, which a second-round multiplex PCR followed. In TCRdb, the multiplex PCR reads were re-called with MiXCR into one record per CDR3 protein. The sample lists some 210,000 distinct CDR3 sequences; under 30% were seen once. The sample consisted of peripheral blood. The receptors stem from a man aged 45-65 years with Graves' ophthalmopathy.

In this sample, this clonotype turned up many times. The J gene is TRBJ2-7, the V gene TRBV27; no firm D call. Germline-derived CDR1 and CDR2 are MNHEY and SMNVEV (reference sequence). The germline V and J ends were trimmed by 3 bases and 2 bases, with 11 bases remaining between them. The CDR3 contains 14 residues. The CDR3 sequence is CASSLRGSTYEQYF. The DNA of the CDR3 is TGTGCCAGCAGTTTGCGTGGATCGACCTACGAGCAGTACTTC.

The V and J genes are TRBV12-3 or TRBV12-4 and TRBJ1-5, with D possibly TRBD1 on 5 matching bases. This CDR3 region has 14 residues. The V gene lost 4 bases and the J gene lost 5 bases, with 12 bases spanning the gap. The CDR3 sequence is CASSSGSLDQPQHF. CDR3 in DNA: TGTGCCAGCAGTTCAGGGAGTCTCGATCAGCCCCAGCATTTT.

This clonotype was observed at least ten times. J is TRBJ2-5 and V is TRBV5-1, with D unclear. The V end lost 1 base, the J end lost 5 bases, and 12 bases lay between the germline ends. This CDR3 contains 14 residues. Germline V gene lookup returns CDR1 SGHRS and CDR2 YFSETQ. CDR3 sequence: CASSLPQVGETQYF. The CDR3 nucleotides read TGCGCCAGCAGCTTGCCCCAGGTTGGGGAGACCCAGTACTTC.

This chain connects TRBV7-9 to TRBJ2-7; D remains ambiguous. The CDR3 totals 14 residues. Trimming shortened V by 3 bases and J by 4 bases, and 13 bases separated the two germline ends. Germline lookup yields CDR1 SEHNR and CDR2 FQNEAQ (reference sequence). CDR3 in DNA: TGTGCCAGCAGCTTGTTAGGATTAGGGTACGAGCAGTACTTC. This sequence encodes CASSLLGLGYEQYF.

This clonotype occurred many times. This chain links TRBV6-5 with TRBJ1-2, with D unclear. V was pared by 5 bases and J by 3 bases, with 13 bases between. This CDR3 has 14 residues. The V gene's germline CDR1 is MNHEY and CDR2 SVGAGI. In DNA, the CDR3 is TGTGCCAGCAGTCCCCATCCGGAGGACTATGGCTACACCTTC. It translates to CASSPHPEDYGYTF.

This clonotype was found many times. This rearrangement joins TRBV6-5 to TRBJ2-7, with D unclear. The CDR3 runs 12 residues. Germline V CDR1 and CDR2: MNHEY, SVGAGI. V was clipped by 4 bases and J by 3 bases, with 7 bases between them. The CDR3 sequence is CASSSIGYEQYF. CDR3 nucleotides: TGTGCCAGCAGTTCCATAGGCTACGAGCAGTACTTC.

This clonotype was observed many times. The chain couples TRBV12-3 or TRBV12-4 to TRBJ1-5, with D uncertain. V lost 1 base and J 3 bases, leaving 16 bases between the germline ends. CDR3 length: 17 amino acids. CDR3 amino acids: CASSLVHQRVPNQPQHF. The CDR3 DNA reads as TGTGCCAGCAGTTTAGTACACCAAAGGGTCCCCAATCAGCCCCAGCATTTT.

This clonotype came up many times. Here the CDR3 reads CASSLEASYTEAFF. The CDR3 DNA sequence: TGCGCCAGCAGCTTGGAGGCCAGCTACACTGAAGCTTTCTTT. J is TRBJ1-1 and V is TRBV5-1, with unresolved D. V was clipped by 0 bases and J by 3 bases, with 9 bases between them. Germline-derived CDR1 and CDR2 are SGHRS and YFSETQ. The CDR3 sequence is 14 residues long. Supplemented by reference TRBV5-1 and TRBJ1-1, the full variable domain reads KAGVTQTPRYLIKTRGQQVTLSCSPISGHRSVSWYQQTPGQGLQFLFEYFSETQRNKGNFPGRFSGRQFSNSRSEMNVSTLELGDSALYLCASSLEASYTEAFFGQGTRLTVV.

The J gene is TRBJ2-7, the V gene TRBV15; possibly TRBD1 for D (6 bases). This CDR3 is 13 amino acids long. Trimming removed 1 base from V and 4 bases from J, with 8 bases in between. CDR1 LNHNV and CDR2 YYDKDF come from the germline V gene (reference sequence). The CDR3 here is CATSRARGYEQYF. The DNA for the CDR3 is TGTGCCACCAGCAGAGCCAGGGGTTACGAGCAGTACTTC.

This clonotype was seen ten or more times. The gene calls are TRBV20-1 and TRBJ2-7; 7 bases map to TRBD1. The CDR3 length is 15 residues. V was clipped by 3 bases and J by 2 bases; unmatched bases: 10. CDR1 and CDR2 (germline): DFQATT, SNEGSKA (reference sequence). Here the CDR3 reads CSASKNGDSTYEQYF. The CDR3 DNA is TGCAGTGCTAGTAAAAATGGGGACAGCACCTACGAGCAGTACTTC.

This clonotype was picked up many times. The chain joins TRBV19 to TRBJ1-2, with TRBD1 matching 7 bases. This CDR3 spans 14 amino acids. Unmatched junction bases numbered 6, after V lost 0 bases and J lost 8 bases. In germline, CDR1 is LNHDA, CDR2 SQIVND (reference sequence). CDR3 in amino acids: CASSIDGDRRGYTF. For the CDR3, the DNA is TGTGCCAGTAGTATAGATGGGGACAGACGCGGCTACACCTTC.

V gene TRBV15 combines with J gene TRBJ1-5; no clear D gene. The length of the CDR3 is 15 residues. Trimming shortened V by 1 base and J by 2 bases, and 9 bases separated the two germline ends. Germline loops: CDR1 LNHNV, CDR2 YYDKDF (reference sequence). This CDR3 reads CATSRGLGGNQPQHF. CDR3 coding DNA: TGTGCCACCAGCAGAGGACTCGGGGGCAATCAGCCCCAGCATTTT.

This clonotype was recorded many times. J is TRBJ1-2 and V is TRBV20-1, with a weak D call TRBD1 (5 bases). V was trimmed by 6 bases and J by 4 bases, leaving 15 bases between them. The CDR3 spans 13 residues. Germline lookup yields CDR1 DFQATT and CDR2 SNEGSKA (reference sequence). This CDR3 is CSALVRDAYGYTF. The CDR3 DNA is TGCAGTGCCCTGGTCCGGGACGCCTATGGCTACACCTTC.

The gene calls are TRBV5-1 and TRBJ2-3; no clear D. The V gene's germline CDR1 is SGHRS and CDR2 YFSETQ. CDR3 length: 15 residues. The V end was cut by 4 bases, the J end by 0 bases, with 12 bases between. CDR3 nucleotides: TGCGCCAGCAGCCCTCGGGCGTCTAGCACAGATACGCAGTATTTT. Translating gives CASSPRASSTDTQYF.

This clonotype was counted many times. V gene TRBV6-5 combines with J gene TRBJ2-7; D not resolved. This CDR3 region has 11 residues. Germline V gene sequence: CDR1 MNHEY, CDR2 SVGAGI. V lost 5 bases, J lost 3 bases, and 5 bases lay in between. The CDR3 DNA follows: TGTGCCAGCAGTACCAGCTACGAGCAGTACTTC. Translating it yields CASSTSYEQYF.

The V and J genes are TRBV20-1 and TRBJ2-7, with D perhaps TRBD2 (6 bases). Looked up from germline, CDR1 is DFQATT and CDR2 is SNEGSKA (reference sequence). The CDR3 runs to 15 residues. Trimming stripped 7 bases from V and 2 bases from J, with 21 bases between. DNA for the CDR3: TGCAGTGTTTTGGGGAGCGGGCAGATAACCTACGAGCAGTACTTC. The encoded protein is CSVLGSGQITYEQYF.

This clonotype was detected many times. The rearrangement links TRBV27 to TRBJ1-2; the D gene is possibly TRBD1 (5 bases). The V end lost 9 bases, the J end lost 0 bases, and 8 bases lay between the germline ends. There are 12 residues in the CDR3. Germline-derived CDR1 and CDR2 are MNHEY and SMNVEV (reference sequence). This chain's CDR3 is CASKTANYGYTF. CDR3 bases: TGTGCCAGTAAGACAGCTAACTATGGCTACACCTTC.

This clonotype was seen repeatedly, ten times or more. The chain employs TRBV28 and TRBJ1-5; D remains unclear. CDR1 is MDHEN and CDR2 is SYDVKM in the germline V gene. This CDR3 is built from 15 residues. V was shortened by 7 bases and J by 6 bases, with 19 bases between the two germline ends. CDR3 coding DNA: TGTGCCAGCACCTCAGCGGTGGTTCCCCCTCAGCCCCAGCATTTT. It translates to CASTSAVVPPQPQHF.

This clonotype was seen repeatedly, ten times or more. The chain couples TRBV29-1 to TRBJ2-7, with TRBD1 as a possible D gene (6 bases). Trimming pared 7 bases from V and 1 base from J, leaving 11 bases between. CDR1 and CDR2 (germline): SQVTM, ANQGSEA. The CDR3 totals 12 residues. CDR3: CSGRDTSYEQYF. CDR3 in DNA: TGCAGCGGACGGGACACATCCTACGAGCAGTACTTC.

This clonotype showed up many times. A read error may produce the germline difference seen at one junction end. The chain's CDR3 is CASSPRLAGGTEVYEQCF. The CDR3 DNA follows: TGTGCCAGCAGTCCGAGACTAGCGGGAGGGACGGAAGTCTACGAGCAGTGCTTC. V usage is TRBV12-3 or TRBV12-4 and J usage is TRBJ2-7, with TRBD2 matching over 14 bases. CDR3 length: 18 residues.

In its sample, this clonotype was seen many times. The chain links TRBV7-9 to TRBJ2-7; 8 bases are shared with TRBD1. Trimming removed 1 base from V and 3 bases from J; junction bases left unmatched: 2. From germline, CDR1 is SEHNR and CDR2 FQNEAQ (reference sequence). The CDR3 covers 14 residues. The CDR3 DNA is TGTGCCAGCAGCTTAGGGACAGGGATCTACGAGCAGTACTTC. The encoded protein is CASSLGTGIYEQYF. Complete variable domain (other parts from reference TRBV7-9 and TRBJ2-7): DTGVSQNPRHKITKRGQNVTFRCDPISEHNRLYWYRQTLGQGPEFLTYFQNEAQLEKSRLLSDRFSAERPKGSFSTLEIQRTEQGDSAMYLCASSLGTGIYEQYFGPGTRLTVT.

This clonotype was counted ten times or more. The chain employs TRBV11-2 and TRBJ2-2; 10 bases agree with TRBD2. The germline CDR1 and CDR2 sequences are SGHAT and FQNNGV. V lost 4 bases, J lost 2 bases, and 4 bases stayed unmatched. CDR3 length: 16 amino acids. The CDR3 is CASSWTSGANTGELFF. The CDR3 DNA reads TGTGCCAGCAGCTGGACTAGCGGAGCAAACACCGGGGAGCTGTTTTTT.

This clonotype was picked up many times. The chain links TRBV12-3 or TRBV12-4 to TRBJ2-7; D not certain. The V end was cut by 6 bases, the J end by 0 bases, with 9 bases between. The CDR3 covers 13 residues. CDR3 protein: CASSRHSSYEQYF. CDR3 in DNA: TGTGCCAGCAGCAGACATAGCTCCTACGAGCAGTACTTC.

This clonotype was recorded many times. The chain couples TRBV5-6 to TRBJ2-5; 7 bases match TRBD1. Germline V gene data show CDR1 as SGHDT and CDR2 as YYEEEE. The CDR3 sequence is 15 residues long. V lost 4 bases to trimming and J lost 2 bases; unmatched junction nucleotides: 8. The CDR3 coding sequence is TGTGCCAGCAGCCAGGGAACGGGACAGCAAGAGACCCAGTACTTC. Its protein is CASSQGTGQQETQYF.

In its sample, this clonotype was seen many times. The chain couples TRBV30 to TRBJ2-5; D is possibly TRBD1 or TRBD2 (5 bases each). Per the germline V gene, CDR1 is GTSNPN and CDR2 is SVGIG (reference sequence). This CDR3 is built from 13 residues. The V end lost 1 base, the J end lost 0 bases, and 6 bases lay between the germline ends. For the CDR3, the DNA is TGTGCCTGGAGTGGGGGACACCAAGAGACCCAGTACTTC. As protein: CAWSGGHQETQYF. Together with reference TRBV30 and TRBJ2-5, the CDR3 gives the full variable domain: SQTIHQWPATLVQPVGSPLSLECTVEGTSNPNLYWYRQAAGRGLQLLFYSVGIGQISSEVPQNLSASRPQDRQFILSSKKLLLSDSGFYLCAWSGGHQETQYFGPGTRLLVL.

CDR3 nucleotide sequence: TGTGCCAGCAGCGCGAGCCTTTCTACGCAGTATTTT. Translated, it gives CASSASLSTQYF. V gene TRBV28 combines with J gene TRBJ2-3; D unresolved. CDR3 length equals 12 residues. Germline V gene data show CDR1 as MDHEN and CDR2 as SYDVKM. Trimming took off 6 bases at V and 8 bases at J, with 12 bases between the two ends. The complete variable domain, with remaining parts taken from reference TRBV28 and TRBJ2-3, reads DVKVTQSSRYLVKRTGEKVFLECVQDMDHENMFWYRQDPGLGLRLIYFSYDVKMKEKGDIPEGYSVSREKKERFSLILESASTNQTSMYLCASSASLSTQYFGPGTRLTVL.